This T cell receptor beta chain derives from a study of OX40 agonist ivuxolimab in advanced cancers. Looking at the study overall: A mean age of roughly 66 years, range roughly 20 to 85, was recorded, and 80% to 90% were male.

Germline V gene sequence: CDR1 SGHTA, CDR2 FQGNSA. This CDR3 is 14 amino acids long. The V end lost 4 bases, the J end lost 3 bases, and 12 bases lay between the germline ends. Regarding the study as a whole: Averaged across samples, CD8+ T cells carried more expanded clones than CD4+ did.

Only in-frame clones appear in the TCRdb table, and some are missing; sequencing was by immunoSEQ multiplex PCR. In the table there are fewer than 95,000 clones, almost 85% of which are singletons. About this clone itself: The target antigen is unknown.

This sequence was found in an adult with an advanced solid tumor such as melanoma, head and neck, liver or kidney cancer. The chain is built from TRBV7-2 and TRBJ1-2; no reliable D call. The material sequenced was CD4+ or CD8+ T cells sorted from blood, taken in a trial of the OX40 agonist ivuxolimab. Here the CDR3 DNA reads TGTGCCAGCAGCTCACGGAGCGGTTACTATGGCTACACCTTC. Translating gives CASSSRSGYYGYTF.